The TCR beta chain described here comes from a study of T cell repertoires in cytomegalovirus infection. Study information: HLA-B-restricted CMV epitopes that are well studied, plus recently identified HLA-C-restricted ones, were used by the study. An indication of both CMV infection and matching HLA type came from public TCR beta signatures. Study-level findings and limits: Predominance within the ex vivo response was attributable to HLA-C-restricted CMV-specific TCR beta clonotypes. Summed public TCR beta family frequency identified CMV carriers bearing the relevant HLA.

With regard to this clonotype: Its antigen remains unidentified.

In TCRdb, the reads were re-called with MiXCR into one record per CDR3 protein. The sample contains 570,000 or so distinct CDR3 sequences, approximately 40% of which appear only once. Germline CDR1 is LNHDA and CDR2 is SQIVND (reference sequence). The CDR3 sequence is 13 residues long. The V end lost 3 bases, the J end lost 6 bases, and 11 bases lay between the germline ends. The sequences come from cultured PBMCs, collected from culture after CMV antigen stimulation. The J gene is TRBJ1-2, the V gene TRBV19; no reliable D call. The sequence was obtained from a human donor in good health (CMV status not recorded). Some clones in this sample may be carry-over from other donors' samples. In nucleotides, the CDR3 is TGTGCCAGTAGTATGTCCGGGGATCATGGCTACACCTTC. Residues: CASSMSGDHGYTF.